A single sample is the source of the 2 T cell receptor beta chains below, sequenced in a study of blood T cell repertoires in COVID-19. Sequencing used immunoSEQ multiplex PCR; TCRdb keeps in-frame clones, though not all of them. The repertoire includes approximately 200,000 clones, 80% to 85% of them detected once, and 7.5% sits in the top ten. Material for sequencing was PBMCs or T cells enriched from blood (not recorded which). The receptors shown here come from a man in his forties who had recovered from COVID-19.

The V gene is TRBV15, the J gene TRBJ1-2, with 7 bases fitting TRBD1. The germline CDR1 and CDR2 sequences are LNHNV and YYDKDF (reference sequence). There are 14 residues in the CDR3. The V gene end was trimmed by 2 bases and the J gene end by 4 bases; junction bases not matched to a gene: 4. CDR3: CATSRRDSGYGYTF. CDR3 DNA: TGTGCCACCAGCAGACGGGACAGCGGCTATGGCTACACCTTC.

The V gene is TRBV6-2 or TRBV6-3, the J gene TRBJ1-2; TRBD1 might be the D (6 bases). Germline V gene lookup returns CDR1 MNHEY and CDR2 SVGEGT. Trimming shortened V by 6 bases and J by 1 base, and 15 bases separated the two germline ends. The CDR3 is made up of 15 amino acids. CDR3 sequence: CASSDFKGGNYGYTF. The CDR3 DNA reads as TGTGCCAGCAGCGATTTTAAAGGGGGTAACTATGGCTACACCTTC.